Detailed here is one T cell receptor (beta chain). This entry is derived from a study of OX40 agonist ivuxolimab in advanced cancers. The CDR3 length is 17 residues. V was clipped by 0 bases and J by 4 bases, with 18 bases between them. The V gene's germline CDR1 is KGHSH and CDR2 LQKENI. Assay used: immunoSEQ multiplex PCR; TCRdb lists only in-frame clones, some missing. The sample lists some 50,000 clones, 85% to 90% occurring once. The genes are TRBV18 and TRBJ1-2; D not certain. This specimen consisted of CD4+ or CD8+ T cells sorted from blood, obtained in a trial of the OX40 agonist ivuxolimab. The sequence was collected from an adult with an advanced solid tumor such as melanoma, head and neck, liver or kidney cancer. In nucleotides, the CDR3 is TGTGCCAGCTCACCACCTTCATCGACCCAATCGGGCTATGGCTACACCTTC. Amino acid sequence: CASSPPSSTQSGYGYTF.